The following is a T cell receptor (beta chain) sequence with its context. This specimen belongs to a study of blood T cell repertoires in COVID-19. Whole-study context: COVID-19 samples from acute and convalescent phases originated in the United States, Italy and Spain. The cDNA or gDNA used as material had been derived from T cells, B-cell-depleted T cells, or PBMCs.

In germline, CDR1 is SGHKS, CDR2 YYEKEE (reference sequence). The length of the CDR3 is 14 residues. V was cut by 1 base and J by 7 bases, with 15 bases left in between. Authors' methods: Reference gene primers were amplified, and this amplification served to estimate nucleated cell counts. The table came from immunoSEQ multiplex PCR; TCRdb's copy has only in-frame clones and leaves some out. The V and J calls and clone size are taken from that table; D and trimming were inferred from the DNA. The table shows a few hundred thousand clones, with about 90% occurring only once. The chain combines TRBV5-5 with TRBJ2-7, with D possibly matching TRBD1 (5 bases). The receptor's source is a man aged 25-45 years who had recovered from COVID-19. Material: PBMCs or T cells enriched from blood (not recorded which). The CDR3 protein is CASSLTIQGWEQYF. CDR3 bases: TGTGCCAGCAGCTTGACAATTCAGGGCTGGGAGCAGTACTTC.